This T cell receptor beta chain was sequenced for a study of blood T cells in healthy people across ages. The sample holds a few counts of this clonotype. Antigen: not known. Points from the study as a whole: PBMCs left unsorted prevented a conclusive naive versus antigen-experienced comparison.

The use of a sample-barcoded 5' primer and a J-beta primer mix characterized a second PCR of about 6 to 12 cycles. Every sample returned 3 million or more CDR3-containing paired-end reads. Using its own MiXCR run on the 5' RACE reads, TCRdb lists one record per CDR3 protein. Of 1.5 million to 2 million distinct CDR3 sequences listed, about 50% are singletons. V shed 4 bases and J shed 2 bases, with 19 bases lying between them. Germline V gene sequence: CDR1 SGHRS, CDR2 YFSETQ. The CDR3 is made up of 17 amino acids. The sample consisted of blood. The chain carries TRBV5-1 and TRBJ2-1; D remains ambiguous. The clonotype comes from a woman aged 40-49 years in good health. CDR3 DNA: TGCGCCAGCAGCCTCCACCCGGCAACGTCGGCCTACAATGAGCAGTTCTTC. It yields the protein CASSLHPATSAYNEQFF.